This T cell receptor beta chain was sequenced in a study of T-cell reconstitution after alpha-beta-depleted transplantation in children. Unique molecular identifiers were built into the TCRbeta library. TCRdb passed the PCR reads through MiXCR, listing each CDR3 protein once. The table lists 500,000 or so distinct CDR3 sequences, over 10% of them singletons. With V trimmed by 8 bases and J by 2 bases, 1 base remained unmatched. The V gene's germline CDR1 is ENHRY and CDR2 SYGVKD. This CDR3 is built from 14 residues. Study-level findings and limits: Hyperexpanded clones declined; after one year, newly produced T cells mostly supplied diversity. About two months after transplant, alpha-beta T cells reportedly came from several hundred expanded graft clones.

This clonotype was counted at least ten times. Its antigen is not identified. The sequence was collected from a female patient under 10 years old who had a stem cell transplant for aplastic anemia, so the T cells may come from the graft donor. The chain employs TRBV10-3 and TRBJ2-2; TRBD1 matches at 11 bases. The source was PBMCs, mostly from graft donor cells, collected 180 days after TCRalphabeta/CD19-depleted stem cell transplant. The CDR3 reads CAIGTGGNTGELFF. The CDR3 DNA reads TGTGCCATCGGGACAGGGGGAAACACCGGGGAGCTGTTTTTT.